The present T cell receptor beta chain was sequenced within a study of blood T cell repertoires in COVID-19. Across the study: The cDNA or gDNA used as material had been derived from T cells, B-cell-depleted T cells, or PBMCs.

The protocol was immunoSEQ multiplex PCR, while the TCRdb copy is restricted to in-frame clones and leaves out a portion. The sample lists 150,000 to 200,000 clones, 90% to 95% occurring once. The sequenced sample was peripheral blood. The sequence derives from a man aged 45-60 years with acute or convalescent COVID-19.

CDR3 nucleotides: TGTGCCACCAGCAGAGATCAGGATACGCAGTATTTT. This encodes CATSRDQDTQYF. The chain uses TRBV15 and TRBJ2-3; D gene unclear. The CDR3 is made up of 12 amino acids. CDR1 and CDR2 from the germline V gene are LNHNV and YYDKDF (reference sequence). V dropped 0 bases and J dropped 6 bases, with 4 bases sitting between them.